This T cell receptor beta chain was recorded in a study of blood T cell repertoires in COVID-19 (TCRdb year 2020). Regarding the study in general: The collaborator samples originated in the United States, Italy and Spain and spanned the acute and convalescent phases of COVID-19. The repertoires were released in a freely available public database meant as a resource for research on the immune response to SARS-CoV-2. The samples were drawn from two sources: the first 160 participants of the ongoing ImmuneRACE study, and 1,200 or so subjects contributed by 6 global collaborators. Sample metadata almost always included a de-identified subject ID, COVID-19 status, age in years and sex. Where available, HLA class I and class II types were obtained from metadata supplied by the sample provider rather than from assay-based typing. Deeply sampled blood TCRbeta repertoires from subjects exposed to, actively infected with, or recovered from COVID-19 were included in the dataset. The prospective study material was composed of cDNA or gDNA derived from T cells, B-cell-depleted T cells, or PBMCs. The paper's findings and limits, for the study overall: Clinical and demographic metadata were provided uncurated, with the amount varying by source and participant.

V and J are truncated by 2 bases and 2 bases respectively, leaving an intervening sequence of 8 bases. Sequences KGHSH (CDR1) and LQKENI (CDR2) are obtained from the germline V gene. Reading from cysteine to phenylalanine, the CDR3 counts 14 amino acids. Only the CDR3 DNA is retained, 42 bases long and in frame from the first base. Only a few counts were recorded for this clone. Its antigen has not been determined. No base-level quality is on record; no much larger clone is a single base apart. In Seattle, one collaborating source enrolled patients while the infection was active and tracked those patients longitudinally over the course of disease. Collaborating institutions collected whole blood in K2EDTA tubes following their own protocols. Collaborator samples were shipped for TCRbeta analysis as frozen whole blood, isolated PBMCs, or DNA extracted from either sample type. TCRbeta CDR3 regions were amplified from genomic DNA using the immunoSEQ Assay, a bias-controlled multiplex PCR. The original methods were these. Nucleated cell counts per sample were estimated from amplification of reference gene primers within the assay. To quantify the absolute abundance of each unique TCRbeta CDR3 rearrangement, sequence reads were collapsed and filtered. For each sample, productive Simpson clonality was calculated by taking the square root of Simpson's diversity index across productive rearrangements. The source is immuneACCESS, and TCRdb retained only in-frame sequences with V and J called. Part of the clones is not carried over; for the studies checked, unresolved V genes explain less than half of this, and the remainder is unexplained. V, J and clone size are those of that table, while D and trimming were read from the DNA. The sample records about 82,000 clones, around four fifths of which are singletons. The ten biggest clones cover approximately 34% of the sample.

The origin of this receptor is a man aged 55 to 69 with COVID-19, enrolled during active disease. The sequenced sample consisted of peripheral blood. The V and J genes are TRBV18 and TRBJ2-3; TRBD1 is a weak D gene call, 5 bases matching. The CDR3 protein sequence reads: CASSPGAATDTQYF. The bases read TGTGCCAGCTCACCAGGGGCGGCCACAGATACGCAGTATTTT.